The 5 T cell receptor beta chains in this list originate from one sample, sequenced in a study of graft-versus-host responses after intestinal transplantation. Clones were read by immunoSEQ multiplex PCR, and TCRdb kept only the in-frame ones, dropping some. The sample contains over 85,000 clones, about 94% of which appear only once. Their target antigens are unknown. The sequences come from unstimulated CD8+ T cells sorted from spleen or lymph node cells, collected before intestinal transplant. These TCRs come from a human donor who received an intestinal transplant.

This chain uses TRBV27 with TRBJ2-7; 11 bases fit TRBD2. The length of the CDR3 is 15 residues. Germline trimming cut 4 bases from V and 2 bases from J; bases unmatched to any gene: 4. Germline loops: CDR1 MNHEY, CDR2 SMNVEV (reference sequence). DNA for the CDR3: TGTGCCAGCAGTTATGTAGCGGGAGGGGCCTACGAGCAGTACTTC. The encoded protein is CASSYVAGGAYEQYF.

The J gene is TRBJ2-3, the V gene TRBV9; TRBD1 is a possible D gene (6 bases). Trimming cost V 0 bases and J 2 bases, with 13 bases left between them. The CDR3 extends over 16 amino acids. Germline-derived CDR1 and CDR2 are SGDLS and YYNGEE. CDR3 sequence: CASSVELTGATDTQYF. As DNA, the CDR3 is TGTGCCAGCAGCGTAGAATTGACAGGTGCCACAGATACGCAGTATTTT.

The chain is built from TRBV11-2 and TRBJ1-6; D might be TRBD1 (5 bases). Germline V gives CDR1 SGHAT, CDR2 FQNNGV. The CDR3 is 12 amino acids. Trimming took 5 bases from V and 7 from J, leaving 6 bases between them. CDR3 DNA: TGTGCCAGCAGCGCAGGGAATTCACCCCTCCACTTT. Translated, it gives CASSAGNSPLHF.

The genes are TRBV5-4 and TRBJ2-5, with 7 bases matching TRBD2. J was trimmed by 5 bases and V by 0 bases; bases with no gene match: 7. CDR3 length: 15 amino acids. CDR1 SGHNT and CDR2 YYREEE come from the germline V gene (reference sequence). This CDR3 reads CASSLVGAGGETQYF. The CDR3, as DNA: TGTGCCAGCAGCTTGGTTGGGGCCGGGGGGGAGACCCAGTACTTC.

The chain links TRBV7-8 to TRBJ2-7, with no clear D. This CDR3 has 14 residues. Trimming took off 4 bases at V and 7 bases at J, with 17 bases between the two ends. In germline, CDR1 is SGHVS, CDR2 FQNEAQ. CDR3 coding DNA: TGTGCCAGCAGCTCTGAGTTAAAACCGTTGGAGCAGTACTTC. It codes for CASSSELKPLEQYF.